These T cell receptor beta chains were read from a single sample in a study of blood T cell repertoires in COVID-19. The protocol was immunoSEQ multiplex PCR, while the TCRdb copy is restricted to in-frame clones and leaves out a portion. The sample contains 130,000 to 150,000 clones, roughly 80% of which appear only once. Source material: PBMCs or T cells enriched from blood (not recorded which). These receptors were taken from a man aged 50 or older who had recovered from COVID-19. Both conserved end residues are part of each CDR3. A D gene is named only where the DNA matches it firmly. Part of the rows lack a size; the others show once, few, many or a class for expanded clones.

>-|TRBJ2-2|-|TRBV9
CASSAAGELFF
TGTGCCAGCAGCGCTGCCGGGGAGCTGTTTTTT
>once|TRBJ1-1|-|TRBV28
CASRYSVGTEAFF
TGTGCCAGCAGATACAGTGTCGGCACTGAAGCTTTCTTT
>-|TRBJ1-1|TRBD1|TRBV4-3
CASSQGQVGVAFF
TGCGCCAGCAGCCAGGGACAGGTGGGGGTTGCTTTCTTT
>-|TRBJ1-6|-|TRBV19
CASSIDRRGGRIRNSPLHF
TGTGCCAGTAGTATAGACCGCCGAGGTGGTAGGATCCGGAATTCACCCCTCCACTTT
>-|TRBJ1-4|-|TRBV19
CASSSGVREKLFF
TGTGCCAGTAGTTCCGGGGTTCGCGAAAAACTGTTTTTT
>-|TRBJ2-5|-|TRBV9
CASSDSYQETQYF
TGTGCCAGCAGCGATTCGTACCAAGAGACCCAGTACTTC
>few|TRBJ1-2|-|TRBV6-4
CASSDSGSRDGYTF
TGTGCCAGCAGTGACTCCGGGTCCCGGGATGGCTACACCTTC
>-|TRBJ2-7|-|TRBV27
CASSSGQRAYEQYF
TGTGCCAGCAGTTCCGGACAGAGAGCCTACGAGCAGTACTTC
>-|TRBJ2-2|-|TRBV6-2/TRBV6-3
CASSLTGELFF
TGTGCCAGCAGTCTAACCGGGGAGCTGTTTTTT
>-|TRBJ1-2|-|TRBV9
CASSPQVTGSYGYTF
TGTGCCAGCAGCCCCCAGGTGACAGGCTCCTATGGCTACACCTTC
>-|TRBJ2-1|-|TRBV2
CASKGGGAGSFYNEQFF
TGTGCCAGCAAAGGAGGGGGGGCAGGGAGTTTCTATAATGAGCAGTTCTTC
>-|TRBJ1-4|-|TRBV5-4
CASSLAGNLGEKLFF
TGTGCCAGCAGCTTGGCGGGGAATCTTGGTGAAAAACTGTTTTTT
>-|TRBJ1-4|-|TRBV5-6
CASSLQGIREKLFF
TGTGCCAGCAGCTTACAGGGAATTCGGGAAAAACTGTTTTTT
>-|TRBJ1-1|-|TRBV7-3
CASSLSWAGAMNTEAFF
TGTGCCAGCAGCTTAAGTTGGGCAGGGGCGATGAACACTGAAGCTTTCTTT
>-|TRBJ1-1|-|TRBV9
CASSPRDGGMNTEAFF
TGTGCCAGCAGCCCACGTGACGGGGGAATGAACACTGAAGCTTTCTTT
>-|TRBJ2-5|-|TRBV9
CASSVDEAETQYF
TGTGCCAGCAGCGTAGATGAGGCAGAGACCCAGTACTTC
>-|TRBJ2-2|-|TRBV13
CASSLWRSGTGELFF
TGTGCCAGCAGCTTATGGCGGTCGGGCACCGGGGAGCTGTTTTTT
>few|TRBJ1-2|-|TRBV18
CASSLGTPRGGYTF
TGTGCCAGCTCGCTCGGGACCCCCCGGGGGGGCTACACCTTC
>-|TRBJ1-2|-|TRBV19
CASSTPGYGYTF
TGTGCCAGTAGTACTCCGGGGTATGGCTACACCTTC
>-|TRBJ1-1|TRBD1|TRBV7-9
CASSPRGQDTEAFF
TGTGCCAGCAGCCCTAGAGGACAGGACACTGAAGCTTTCTTT
>-|TRBJ1-1|-|TRBV5-1
CASSLSRALTNTEAFF
TGCGCCAGCAGCTTGTCGAGGGCCCTCACGAACACTGAAGCTTTCTTT
>-|TRBJ1-1|TRBD1|TRBV9
CASSPGQGFHTEAFF
TGTGCCAGCAGCCCTGGACAGGGGTTTCACACTGAAGCTTTCTTT
>-|TRBJ1-5|TRBD1|TRBV7-2
CASSSTGQGNQPQHF
TGTGCCAGCAGCTCCACGGGACAGGGGAATCAGCCCCAGCATTTT
>few|TRBJ1-2|-|TRBV18
CASSQGQDYGYTF
TGTGCCAGCTCACAGGGGCAGGACTATGGCTACACCTTC
>-|TRBJ2-5|-|TRBV28
CASSFLGGRETQYF
TGTGCCAGCAGTTTTTTGGGGGGGCGGGAGACCCAGTACTTC
>-|TRBJ2-1|-|TRBV7-9
CASSFQKRFEQFF
TGTGCCAGCAGCTTTCAGAAGCGGTTTGAGCAGTTCTTC
>-|TRBJ1-5|TRBD1|TRBV28
CASSSSRQGERQPQHF
TGTGCCAGCAGTTCTTCCCGACAGGGAGAGCGGCAGCCCCAGCATTTT
>once|TRBJ2-2|-|TRBV5-4
CASELAGNTGELFF
TGTGCCAGCGAATTGGCAGGAAACACCGGGGAGCTGTTTTTT